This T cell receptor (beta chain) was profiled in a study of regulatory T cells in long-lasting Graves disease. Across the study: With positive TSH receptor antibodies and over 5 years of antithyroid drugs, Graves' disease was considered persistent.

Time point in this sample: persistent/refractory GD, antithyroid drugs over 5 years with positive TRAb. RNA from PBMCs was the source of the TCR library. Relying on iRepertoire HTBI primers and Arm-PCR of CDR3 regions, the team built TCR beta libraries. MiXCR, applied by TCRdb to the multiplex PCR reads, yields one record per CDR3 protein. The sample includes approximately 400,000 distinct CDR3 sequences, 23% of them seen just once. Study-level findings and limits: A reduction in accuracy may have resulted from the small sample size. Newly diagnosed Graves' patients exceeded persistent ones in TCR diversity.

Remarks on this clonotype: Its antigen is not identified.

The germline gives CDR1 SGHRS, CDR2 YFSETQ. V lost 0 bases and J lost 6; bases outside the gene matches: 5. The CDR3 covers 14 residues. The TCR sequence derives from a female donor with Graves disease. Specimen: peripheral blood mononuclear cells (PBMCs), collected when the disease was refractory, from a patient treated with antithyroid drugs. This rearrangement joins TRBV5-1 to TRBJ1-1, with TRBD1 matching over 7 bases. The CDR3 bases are TGCGCCAGCAGCTTGGGCGGAACAGGGGCTGAAGCTTTCTTT. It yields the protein CASSLGGTGAEAFF.